This section outlines one T cell receptor beta chain sequence together with its context. Its target is not known. V gave up 2 bases and J gave up 0 bases; unmatched junction bases: 11. From germline, CDR1 is KGHSH and CDR2 LQKENI. CDR3 length: 18 amino acids. This entry is derived from a study of T cell repertoires in cytomegalovirus infection. The wider study: Public TCR beta signatures provided an indication of both CMV infection and a matching HLA type.

Findings and limits, study-wide: Accumulated public TCR beta family frequency recognized individuals carrying CMV together with the relevant HLA.

Each CDR3 protein is one row after TCRdb ran MiXCR on the reads. Among 740,000 or so distinct CDR3 sequences listed, under 40% were seen once. The rearrangement joins TRBV18 to TRBJ1-1, with 8 bases lining up with TRBD1. Sequencing was performed on PBMCs. This receptor was taken from a human donor in good health (CMV status not recorded). Some clones in this sample may be carry-over from other donors' samples. The CDR3 sequence is CASSPVPTGGTMNTEAFF. DNA for the CDR3: TGTGCCAGCTCACCAGTCCCCACAGGGGGGACCATGAACACTGAAGCTTTCTTT. Full variable domain (missing parts from reference TRBV18 and TRBJ1-1): NAGVMQNPRHLVRRRGQEARLRCSPMKGHSHVYWYRQLPEEGLKFMVYLQKENIIDESGMPKERFSAEFPKEGPSILRIQQVVRGDSAAYFCASSPVPTGGTMNTEAFFGQGTRLTVV.